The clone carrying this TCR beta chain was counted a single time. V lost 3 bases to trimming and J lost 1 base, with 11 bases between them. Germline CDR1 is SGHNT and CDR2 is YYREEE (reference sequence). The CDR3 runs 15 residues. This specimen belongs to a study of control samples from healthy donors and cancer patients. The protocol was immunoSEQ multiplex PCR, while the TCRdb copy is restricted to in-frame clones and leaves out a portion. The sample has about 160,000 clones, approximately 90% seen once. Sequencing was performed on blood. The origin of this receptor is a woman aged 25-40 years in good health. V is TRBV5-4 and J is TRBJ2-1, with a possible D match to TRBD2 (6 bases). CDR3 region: CASSSSGRSYNEQFF. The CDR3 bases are TGTGCCAGCAGCTCCTCCGGGAGATCCTACAATGAGCAGTTCTTC.